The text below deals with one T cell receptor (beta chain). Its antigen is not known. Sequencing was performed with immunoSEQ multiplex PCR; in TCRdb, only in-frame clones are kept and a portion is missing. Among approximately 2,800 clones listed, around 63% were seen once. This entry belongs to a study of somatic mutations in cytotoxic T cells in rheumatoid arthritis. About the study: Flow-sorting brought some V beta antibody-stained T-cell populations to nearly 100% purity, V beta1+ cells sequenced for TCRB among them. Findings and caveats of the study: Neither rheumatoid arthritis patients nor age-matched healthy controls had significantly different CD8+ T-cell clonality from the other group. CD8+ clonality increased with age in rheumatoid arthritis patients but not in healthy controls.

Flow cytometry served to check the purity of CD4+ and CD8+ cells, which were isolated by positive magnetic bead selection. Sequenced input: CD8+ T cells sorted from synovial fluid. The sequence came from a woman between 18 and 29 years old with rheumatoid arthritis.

In nucleotides, the CDR3 is TGTGCCAGCAGTAGTTACCTAATGGAGGGAGAGACCCAGTACTTC. This encodes CASSSYLMEGETQYF. The chain couples TRBV7-9 to TRBJ2-5; a possible D gene is TRBD2 (6 bases). This CDR3 comprises 15 residues. Germline V CDR1 and CDR2: SEHNR, FQNEAQ (reference sequence). The V and J ends lost 6 bases and 4 bases respectively, with 18 bases between them.